The rows below give T cell receptor beta chains drawn from one sample of a study of response to subunit inactivated influenza vaccine. TCRdb processed the RT-PCR reads anew with MiXCR; each CDR3 protein has one entry. The sample consists of hundreds of thousands of distinct CDR3 sequences, 11% of them appearing once. Separately, the same data were catalogued under a study of T cells expressing NK-cell markers.

The material sequenced was PBMCs from blood, taken on the day of vaccination. All receptors derive from a man aged 45-65 years who received an inactivated influenza vaccine. CDR3s include the opening cysteine and the closing phenylalanine or tryptophan.

>TRBJ2-2|TRBV6-1|13
CASSTGQTGELFF
>TRBJ2-5|TRBV7-2|16
CASRRDRDPRKETQYF
>TRBJ1-1|TRBV12-3/TRBV12-4|11
CASSLTLEAFF
>TRBJ1-1|TRBV20-1|15
CSARKAGNMNTEAFF
>TRBJ2-3|TRBV7-9|14
CASSTRDYPDTQYF
>TRBJ2-5|TRBV24-1|15
CATSDSPGGMKTQYF
>TRBJ2-4|TRBV24-1|16
CATSESHAPAKNIQYF
>TRBJ2-1|TRBV29-1|15
CSVEDRGRAYNEQFF
>TRBJ2-3|TRBV18|15
CASSSWTSLEATQYF
>TRBJ2-7|TRBV3-1|14
CASSQGQLGGEQYF
>TRBJ1-2|TRBV4-3|14
CASSQDGGGYGYTF
>TRBJ2-7|TRBV4-3|11
CASPPGYEQYF
>TRBJ2-5|TRBV11-2|13
CASSQGLGVDQYF
>TRBJ2-6|TRBV6-5|15
CASSHRTSGANVLTF
>TRBJ2-7|TRBV5-1|14
CASSLQGNLYEQYF
>TRBJ2-5|TRBV5-1|17
CASSLAGTGQYQETQYF
>TRBJ2-2|TRBV4-3|14
CASSPGPGPGELFF
>TRBJ2-3|TRBV7-2|17
CASSLSFRGREGDTQYF
>TRBJ2-1|TRBV12-3/TRBV12-4|13
CASSLAREDEQFF
>TRBJ1-2|TRBV4-3|12
CASSQDLGGYTF
>TRBJ1-3|TRBV12-3/TRBV12-4|12
CASSWGSNTIYF
>TRBJ1-4|TRBV6-1|16
CASRPGQGRTNEKLFF
>TRBJ2-7|TRBV7-2|15
CAGSLEPATSYEQYF
>TRBJ2-3|TRBV9|12
CASKGVPDTQYF
>TRBJ1-5|TRBV19|14
CASSMGDSNQPQHF
>TRBJ1-1|TRBV12-3/TRBV12-4|14
CASSTPGKATEAFF
>TRBJ2-3|TRBV28|8
CARGAQYF
>TRBJ2-6|TRBV11-2|16
CASSLEPGAGANVLTF
>TRBJ2-3|TRBV15|16
CATSRDRDSSTDTQYF
>TRBJ2-2|TRBV2|16
CASRGLAGKNTGELFF
>TRBJ2-5|TRBV18|12
CASSPLRDRDYF
>TRBJ2-3|TRBV5-1|15
CASSWGQGYTDTQYF
>TRBJ2-7|TRBV7-8|14
CASSHRDSTYEQYF
>TRBJ2-7|TRBV7-8|16
CASSQYGFPKGDEQYF
>TRBJ2-5|TRBV4-1|16
CASSQVWTRPYKTQYF
>TRBJ2-7|TRBV12-3/TRBV12-4|13
CASSFEVPYEQYF